This T cell receptor beta chain was observed in a study of T cells after yellow fever vaccination (dated by TCRdb to the late 2010s). Study-wide context: The SMART-Seq v4 Ultra Low Input RNA kit was used to prepare libraries from fractions with low cell numbers. To follow T-cell clones before and after both primary and booster YFV17D yellow fever vaccination, bulk TCR alpha and beta repertoires underwent longitudinal sequencing. Two healthy male donors made up the cohort, one aged 18 to 29 years and the other aged 30 to 40 years. Blood samples were taken at several timepoints before and after primary and secondary immunization, and bulk PBMC replicates and cell subsets were isolated. General conclusions and limits of the study: Most clones expanded after primary vaccination (about 95% of CD4 and roughly 90% of CD8) were re-detected after the booster, suggesting that broad memory maintenance occurred. Computational filtering was needed because FACS-sorted repertoires could contain abundant contaminating clonotypes from the bulk population. The study included only a couple of donors, which limits how far the findings can be generalized. A small fraction of clonotypes appeared in both the CD4 and CD8 compartments, likely as a result of convergent recombination. Compared with the primary T-cell response, the secondary T-cell response was faster but weaker, reaching its peak on day 5 rather than on day 15.

This clonotype came up a few times. What this receptor recognizes is not known. Within one base of it there is no much larger clone, and no base qualities were kept. The intended sense of this specimen's treatment or condition label: live attenuated yellow fever vaccine strain. At every blood-draw timepoint, two biological replicates of bulk PBMCs were collected. PBMCs were isolated from peripheral blood using a standard Ficoll-Paque protocol. RNA was extracted with TriZol from bulk PBMCs, CD4 and CD8 fractions, and dextramer-positive and dextramer-negative fractions. Synthesis of TCR cDNA relied on 5'RACE template switching, a step that introduced a universal primer site along with unique molecular identifiers. cDNA synthesis was primed from both the TCR alpha and TCR beta constant segments. Libraries were amplified in two PCR steps, with sample barcodes and sequencing adapters added in the second step. Libraries were sequenced on Illumina HiSeq 2500 (2x100 bp) or NovaSeq (2x150 bp). As for the authors' bioinformatics: Demultiplexing of reads and collapsing into UMI consensus sequences were performed with MIGEC, and V(D)J alignment was carried out with MiXCR. Vaccine-responding clonotypes were defined with edgeR using replicate PBMC samples, requiring FDR below 0.01 and a log2 fold change above 5 up to day 15. Bulk clonotypes were assigned CD4 or CD8 identity according to which sequenced CD4 or CD8 repertoire held them at higher abundance. Through fastp at Q25 and MiXCR, TCRdb rebuilt clones from the public reads, retaining in-frame beta chains. Each CDR3 protein gets just one entry, which takes the most common genes and DNA from the rows behind it. The V and J calls shown here were made by TCRdb, not taken from the authors' results. Counted in this sample were about 350,000 distinct CDR3 sequences; roughly 8.4% of them appeared once. The top ten clonotypes cover 17% of the sample.

Trimming removed 5 bases from V and 7 bases from J, leaving 11 bases between the germline ends. The CDR3 starts with the cysteine, ends with the phenylalanine, and has 13 residues. Only the CDR3 DNA stays, 39 bases, in frame from base 1. The germline V gene encodes CDR1 SGHTA and CDR2 FQGNSA. This specimen consisted of PBMCs, obtained more than 40 days after the first yellow fever vaccination. The chain is encoded by TRBV7-2 joined to TRBJ2-2; the D gene is perhaps TRBD2, on 5 matching bases. The receptor was derived from a man between 18 and 35 years old who received the YFV17D yellow fever vaccine. The CDR3 reads CASSNIRGGELFF. The DNA sequence is given as TGTGCCAGCAGCAATATACGGGGCGGGGAGCTGTTTTTT.